This T cell receptor beta chain was sequenced in a study of T cells after yellow fever vaccination. Study-level results: Post-booster repertoires contained most primary-vaccination clones again (almost 97% CD4, over 70% CD8). Sorted repertoires could include abundant contaminating clonotypes from bulk cells. Weaker overall, the secondary response nonetheless peaked faster (day 5 versus 15).

UMIs and a universal primer site were added when TCR cDNA was made by 5'RACE template switching. TCRdb re-called the 5' RACE reads through MiXCR, storing one row per CDR3 protein. This sample has under 550,000 distinct CDR3 sequences, with 20% to 25% found just once. V lost 4 bases to trimming and J lost 4 bases, with 11 bases between them. CDR3 size: 13 residues. Germline CDR1 is SGHRS and CDR2 is YFSETQ. As concerns this clonotype: Antigen specificity is unknown.

The source material was PBMCs, sampled about 21 days after the first yellow fever vaccination. The receptor was derived from a man in his late teens or twenties who received the YFV17D yellow fever vaccine. The chain couples TRBV5-1 to TRBJ1-2, with D uncertain. In DNA form, the CDR3 reads TGCGCCAGCAGCGACGTTGATGGCTATGGCTACACCTTC. It encodes CASSDVDGYGYTF.